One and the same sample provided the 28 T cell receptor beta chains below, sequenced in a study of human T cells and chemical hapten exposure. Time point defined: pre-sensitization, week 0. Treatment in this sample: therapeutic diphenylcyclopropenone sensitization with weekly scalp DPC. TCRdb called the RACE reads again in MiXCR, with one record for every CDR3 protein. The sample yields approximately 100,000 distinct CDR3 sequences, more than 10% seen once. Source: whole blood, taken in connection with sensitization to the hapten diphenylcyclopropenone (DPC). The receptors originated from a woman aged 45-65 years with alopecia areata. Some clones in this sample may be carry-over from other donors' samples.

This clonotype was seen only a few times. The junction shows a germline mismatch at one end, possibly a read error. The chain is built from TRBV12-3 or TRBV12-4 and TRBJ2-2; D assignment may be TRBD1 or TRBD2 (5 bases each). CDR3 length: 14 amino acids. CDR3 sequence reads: CASSLARVLGELFF. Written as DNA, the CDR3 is TGTGCCAGCAGTCTAGCCAGGGTTCTCGGGGAGCTGTTTTTT.

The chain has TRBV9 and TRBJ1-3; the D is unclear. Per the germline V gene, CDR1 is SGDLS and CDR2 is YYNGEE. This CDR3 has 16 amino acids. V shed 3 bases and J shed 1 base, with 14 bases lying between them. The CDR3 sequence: CASSGKGRWSGNTIYF. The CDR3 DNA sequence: TGTGCCAGCAGCGGGAAAGGGCGTTGGTCTGGAAACACCATATATTTT.

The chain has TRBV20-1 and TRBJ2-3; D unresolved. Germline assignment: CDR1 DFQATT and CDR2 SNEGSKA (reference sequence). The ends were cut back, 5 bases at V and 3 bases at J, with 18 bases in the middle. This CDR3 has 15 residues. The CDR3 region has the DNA TGCAGTGCTCGTTCTGTATGGGTGAGGACAGATACGCAGTATTTT. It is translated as CSARSVWVRTDTQYF.

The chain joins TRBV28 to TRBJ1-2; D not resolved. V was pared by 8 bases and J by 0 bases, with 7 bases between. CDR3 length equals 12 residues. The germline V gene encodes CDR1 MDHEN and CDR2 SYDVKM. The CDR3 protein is CASGVSNYGYTF. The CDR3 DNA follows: TGTGCCAGCGGGGTATCTAACTATGGCTACACCTTC.

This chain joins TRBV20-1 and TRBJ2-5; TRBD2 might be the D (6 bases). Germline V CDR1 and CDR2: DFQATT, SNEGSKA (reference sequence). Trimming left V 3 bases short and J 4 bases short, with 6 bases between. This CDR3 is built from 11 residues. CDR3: CSASGGETQYF. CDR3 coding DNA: TGCAGTGCTAGCGGGGGAGAGACCCAGTACTTC.

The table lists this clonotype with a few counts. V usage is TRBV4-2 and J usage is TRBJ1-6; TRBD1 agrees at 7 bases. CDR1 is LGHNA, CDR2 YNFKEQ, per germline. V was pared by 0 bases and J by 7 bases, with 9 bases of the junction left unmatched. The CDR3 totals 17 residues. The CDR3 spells CASSQEGGKGANSPLHF. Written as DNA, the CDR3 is TGTGCCAGCAGCCAAGAAGGAGGAAAGGGGGCAAATTCACCCCTCCACTTT.

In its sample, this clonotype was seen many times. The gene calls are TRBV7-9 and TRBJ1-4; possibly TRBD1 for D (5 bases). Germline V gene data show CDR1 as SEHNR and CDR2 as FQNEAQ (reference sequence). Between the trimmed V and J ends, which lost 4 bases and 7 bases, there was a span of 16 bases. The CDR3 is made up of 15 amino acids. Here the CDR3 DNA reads TGTGCCAGCAGCTCCGATAACTTGAGGGGTGAAAAACTGTTTTTT. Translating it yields CASSSDNLRGEKLFF.

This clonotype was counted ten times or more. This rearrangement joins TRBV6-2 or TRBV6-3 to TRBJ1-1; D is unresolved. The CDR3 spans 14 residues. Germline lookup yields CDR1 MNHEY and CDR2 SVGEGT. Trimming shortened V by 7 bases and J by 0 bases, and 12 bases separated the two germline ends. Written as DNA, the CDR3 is TGTGCCAGCACTACTACACCAATGAACACTGAAGCTTTCTTT. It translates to CASTTTPMNTEAFF.

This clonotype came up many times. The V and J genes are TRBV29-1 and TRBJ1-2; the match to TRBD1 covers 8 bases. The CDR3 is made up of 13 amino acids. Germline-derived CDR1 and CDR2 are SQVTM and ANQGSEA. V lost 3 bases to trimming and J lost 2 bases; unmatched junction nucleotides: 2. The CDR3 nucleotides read TGCAGCGTTGAGAGACAGGGGAACTATGGCTACACCTTC. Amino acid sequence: CSVERQGNYGYTF.

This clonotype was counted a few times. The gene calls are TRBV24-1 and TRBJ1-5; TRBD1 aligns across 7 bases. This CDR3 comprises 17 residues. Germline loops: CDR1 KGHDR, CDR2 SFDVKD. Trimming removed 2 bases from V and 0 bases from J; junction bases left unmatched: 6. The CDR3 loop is CATSDSAGTDSNQPQHF. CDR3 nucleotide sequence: TGTGCCACCAGTGATTCCGCCGGGACAGATAGCAATCAGCCCCAGCATTTT.

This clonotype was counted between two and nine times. The CDR3 region is CATVGGANSYEQYF. The CDR3 DNA reads TGTGCCACCGTGGGAGGGGCAAACTCCTACGAGCAGTACTTC. This rearrangement joins TRBV28 to TRBJ2-7; the match to TRBD2 covers 7 bases. The V gene's germline CDR1 is MDHEN and CDR2 SYDVKM. J lost 0 bases, V lost 10 bases, and 9 bases had no gene match. The CDR3 totals 14 residues.

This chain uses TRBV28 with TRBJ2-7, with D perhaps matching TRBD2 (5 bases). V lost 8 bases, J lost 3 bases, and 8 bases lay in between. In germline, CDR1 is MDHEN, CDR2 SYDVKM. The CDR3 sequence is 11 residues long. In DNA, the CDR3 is TGTGCCAGCTCGGGGAACTACGAGCAGTACTTC. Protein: CASSGNYEQYF. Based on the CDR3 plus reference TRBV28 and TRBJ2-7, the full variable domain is DVKVTQSSRYLVKRTGEKVFLECVQDMDHENMFWYRQDPGLGLRLIYFSYDVKMKEKGDIPEGYSVSREKKERFSLILESASTNQTSMYLCASSGNYEQYFGPGTRLTVT.

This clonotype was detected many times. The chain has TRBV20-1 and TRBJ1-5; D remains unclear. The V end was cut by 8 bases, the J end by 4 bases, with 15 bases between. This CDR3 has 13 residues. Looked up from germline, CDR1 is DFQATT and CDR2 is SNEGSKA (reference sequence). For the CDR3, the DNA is TGCAGTTTCCCATACGGGTGGAATCAGCCCCAGCATTTT. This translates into CSFPYGWNQPQHF.

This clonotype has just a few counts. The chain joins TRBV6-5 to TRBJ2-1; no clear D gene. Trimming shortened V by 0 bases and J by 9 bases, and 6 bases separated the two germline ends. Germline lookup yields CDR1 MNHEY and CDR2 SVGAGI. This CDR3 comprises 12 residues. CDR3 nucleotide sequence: TGTGCCAGCAGTTACTCAGGCGCTGAGCAGTTCTTC. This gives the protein CASSYSGAEQFF.

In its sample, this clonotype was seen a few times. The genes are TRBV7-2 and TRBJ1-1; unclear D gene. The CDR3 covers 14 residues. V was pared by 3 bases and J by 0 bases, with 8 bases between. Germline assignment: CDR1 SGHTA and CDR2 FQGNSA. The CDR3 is CASSFRRMNTEAFF. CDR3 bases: TGTGCCAGCAGCTTCCGCAGGATGAACACTGAAGCTTTCTTT. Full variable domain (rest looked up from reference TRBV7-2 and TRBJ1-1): GAGVSQSPSNKVTEKGKDVELRCDPISGHTALYWYRQSLGQGLEFLIYFQGNSAPDKSGLPSDRFSAERTGGSVSTLTIQRTQQEDSAVYLCASSFRRMNTEAFFGQGTRLTVV.

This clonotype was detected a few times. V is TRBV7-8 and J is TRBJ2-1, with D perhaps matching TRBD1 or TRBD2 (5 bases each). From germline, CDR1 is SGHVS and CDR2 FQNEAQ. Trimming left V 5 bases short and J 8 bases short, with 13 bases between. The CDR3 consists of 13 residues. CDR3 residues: CASSREGRDEQFF. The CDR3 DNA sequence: TGTGCCAGCAGCCGAGAGGGACGCGATGAGCAGTTCTTC.

Here the CDR3 DNA reads TGTGCCACCCTACAGGTATCAATGAACACTGAAGCTTTCTTT. Translated: CATLQVSMNTEAFF. V gene TRBV28 combines with J gene TRBJ1-1, with D possibly TRBD1 on 5 matching bases. The CDR3 has 14 amino acids. Germline V gives CDR1 MDHEN, CDR2 SYDVKM. V dropped 10 bases and J dropped 0 bases, with 15 bases sitting between them.

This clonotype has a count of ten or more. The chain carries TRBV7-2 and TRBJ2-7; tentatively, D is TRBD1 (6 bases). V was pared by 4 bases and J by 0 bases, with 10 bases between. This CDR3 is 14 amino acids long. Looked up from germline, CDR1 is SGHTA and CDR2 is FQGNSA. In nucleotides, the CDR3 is TGTGCCAGCAGCTCCGACAGGAGCTCCTACGAGCAGTACTTC. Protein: CASSSDRSSYEQYF.

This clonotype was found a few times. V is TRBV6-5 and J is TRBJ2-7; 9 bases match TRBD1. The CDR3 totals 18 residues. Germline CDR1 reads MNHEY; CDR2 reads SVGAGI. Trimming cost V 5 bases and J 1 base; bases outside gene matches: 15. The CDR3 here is CASSPDRGSRFWSYEQYF. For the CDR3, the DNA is TGTGCCAGCAGTCCCGACAGGGGGTCCCGATTTTGGTCCTACGAGCAGTACTTC.

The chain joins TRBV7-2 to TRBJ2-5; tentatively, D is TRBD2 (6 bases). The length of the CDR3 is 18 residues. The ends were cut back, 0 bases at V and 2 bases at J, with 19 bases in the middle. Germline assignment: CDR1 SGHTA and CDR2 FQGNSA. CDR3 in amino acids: CASSLATAGILPQETQYF. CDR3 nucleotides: TGTGCCAGCAGCTTAGCCACGGCGGGGATCCTACCTCAAGAGACCCAGTACTTC.

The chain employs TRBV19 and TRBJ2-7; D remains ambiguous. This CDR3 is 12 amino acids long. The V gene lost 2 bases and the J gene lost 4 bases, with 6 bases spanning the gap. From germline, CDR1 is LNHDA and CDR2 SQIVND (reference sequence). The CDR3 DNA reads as TGTGCCAGTAGTATAACTACTTACGAGCAGTACTTC. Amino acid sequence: CASSITTYEQYF. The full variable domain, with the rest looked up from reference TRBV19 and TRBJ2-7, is DGGITQSPKYLFRKEGQNVTLSCEQNLNHDAMYWYRQDPGQGLRLIYYSQIVNDFQKGDIAEGYSVSREKKESFPLTVTSAQKNPTAFYLCASSITTYEQYFGPGTRLTVT.

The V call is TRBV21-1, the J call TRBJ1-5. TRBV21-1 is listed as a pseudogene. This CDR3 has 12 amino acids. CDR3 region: CATRHVNQPQHF. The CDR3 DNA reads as TGTGCCACTCGTCACGTCAATCAGCCCCAGCATTTT.

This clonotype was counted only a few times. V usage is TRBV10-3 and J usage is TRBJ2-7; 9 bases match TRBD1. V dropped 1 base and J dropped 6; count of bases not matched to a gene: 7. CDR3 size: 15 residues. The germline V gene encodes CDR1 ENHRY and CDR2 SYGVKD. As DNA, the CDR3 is TGTGCCATCAGTGAGTTCGGGACAGGGTCGTCCGAGCAGTACTTC. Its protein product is CAISEFGTGSSEQYF.

The CDR3 sequence: CASSLGLASIYEQYF. The CDR3 DNA reads as TGTGCCAGCAGCCTTGGACTAGCGAGCATCTACGAGCAGTACTTC. The chain recombines TRBV12-3 or TRBV12-4 with TRBJ2-7, with TRBD2 matching over 9 bases. This CDR3 has 15 amino acids. The V segment lost 6 bases and the J segment 3 bases; nucleotides outside the gene matches: 9.

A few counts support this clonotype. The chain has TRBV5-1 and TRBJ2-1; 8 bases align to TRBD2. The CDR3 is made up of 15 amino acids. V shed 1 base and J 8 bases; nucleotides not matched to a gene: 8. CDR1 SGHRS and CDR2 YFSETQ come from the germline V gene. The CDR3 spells CASSLSGTSGDEQFF. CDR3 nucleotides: TGCGCCAGCAGCTTGTCTGGGACTAGTGGGGATGAGCAGTTCTTC.

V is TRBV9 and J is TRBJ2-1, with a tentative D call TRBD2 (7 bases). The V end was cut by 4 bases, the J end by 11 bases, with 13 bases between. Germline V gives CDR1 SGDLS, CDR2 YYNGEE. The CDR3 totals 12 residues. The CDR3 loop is CASSSEGGKQFF. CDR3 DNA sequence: TGTGCCAGCAGCTCAGAGGGGGGGAAGCAGTTCTTC.

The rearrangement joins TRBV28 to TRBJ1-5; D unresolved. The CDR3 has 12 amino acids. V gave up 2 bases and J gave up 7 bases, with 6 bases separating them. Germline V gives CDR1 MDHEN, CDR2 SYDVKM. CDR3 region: CASSLPGQPQHF. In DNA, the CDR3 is TGTGCCAGCAGTTTACCGGGGCAGCCCCAGCATTTT.

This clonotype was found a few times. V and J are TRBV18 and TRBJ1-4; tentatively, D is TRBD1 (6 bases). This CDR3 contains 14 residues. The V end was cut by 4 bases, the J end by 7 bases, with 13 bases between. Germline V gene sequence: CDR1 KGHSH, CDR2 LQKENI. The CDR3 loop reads CASSQQGHSEKLFF. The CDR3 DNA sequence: TGTGCCAGCTCACAACAGGGCCATAGTGAAAAACTGTTTTTT. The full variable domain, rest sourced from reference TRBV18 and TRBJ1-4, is NAGVMQNPRHLVRRRGQEARLRCSPMKGHSHVYWYRQLPEEGLKFMVYLQKENIIDESGMPKERFSAEFPKEGPSILRIQQVVRGDSAAYFCASSQQGHSEKLFFGSGTQLSVL.